The 27 T cell receptor beta chains given below trace back to one sample, sequenced in a study of blood T cells in healthy people across ages. Primed by a sample-barcoded 5' primer and a J-beta primer mix, a second PCR proceeded for about 7 to 11 cycles. TCRdb independently ran MiXCR on the 5' RACE reads; one entry per CDR3 protein. The sample lists under 800,000 distinct CDR3 sequences; 21% were seen once. The sequenced material came from blood. Receptors originate from a man aged 70 or older in good health.

The chain is built from TRBV7-6 and TRBJ2-7, with D perhaps matching TRBD1 (5 bases). There are 15 residues in the CDR3. The germline V gene encodes CDR1 SGHVS and CDR2 FNYEAQ. V was pared by 0 bases and J by 3 bases, with 12 bases between. In nucleotides, the CDR3 is TGTGCCAGCAGCTTAGCGATCGACAGATTCTACGAGCAGTACTTC. Translation gives CASSLAIDRFYEQYF.

This CDR3 is CASSPFPGGESYNEQFF. Here the CDR3 DNA reads TGTGCCAGCTCACCATTCCCAGGGGGGGAGTCCTACAATGAGCAGTTCTTC. The chain links TRBV18 to TRBJ2-1, with D possibly called TRBD1 or TRBD2 (7 bases each). Germline lookup yields CDR1 KGHSH and CDR2 LQKENI. V lost 2 bases, J lost 1 base, and 15 bases lay in between. The CDR3 is 17 residues long.

The chain couples TRBV12-3 or TRBV12-4 to TRBJ2-2, with TRBD1 as a possible D gene (6 bases). Trimming shortened V by 5 bases and J by 1 base, and 14 bases separated the two germline ends. The CDR3 length is 16 residues. CDR3 in amino acids: CASSPPDRWNTGELFF. The DNA for the CDR3 is TGTGCCAGCAGTCCCCCAGACAGGTGGAACACCGGGGAGCTGTTTTTT.

This clonotype was found a few times. The genes are TRBV5-3 and TRBJ2-5; D uncertain. TRBV5-3 is an open reading frame, and its role is uncertain. Trimming took off 0 bases at V and 1 base at J, with 4 bases between the two ends. The CDR3 spans 13 residues. Here the CDR3 reads CARSLAGQETQYF. Here the CDR3 DNA reads TGTGCCAGAAGCTTGGCCGGCCAAGAGACCCAGTACTTC.

In the case of this clonotype: Just one base apart from a much larger clone, this may be a read error. The chain carries TRBV11-2 and TRBJ1-1; D remains ambiguous. Germline V lookup: CDR1 SGHAT, CDR2 FQNNGV. This CDR3 spans 16 amino acids. CDR3 DNA: TGTGCCAGCAGCTTAAGGTTTGGGGTCTCGAACACTGAAGCTCTCTTT. Translation: CASSLRFGVSNTEALF.

This clonotype occurred many times. The CDR3 reads CASKAGVEKLFF. CDR3 coding DNA: TGTGCCAGCAAGGCAGGGGTTGAAAAACTGTTTTTT. This chain uses TRBV12-3 or TRBV12-4 with TRBJ1-4; tentative D call: TRBD1 (6 bases). The length of the CDR3 is 12 residues. V lost 7 bases and J lost 7, with 10 bases in between.

V and J are TRBV12-3 or TRBV12-4 and TRBJ2-2, with 8 bases lining up with TRBD2. This CDR3 contains 15 residues. V lost 7 bases and J lost 1; bases outside the gene matches: 5. CDR3 region: CASKPSGLNTGELFF. CDR3 bases: TGTGCCAGCAAACCTAGCGGGCTGAACACCGGGGAGCTGTTTTTT.

This clonotype was recorded at least ten times. The chain carries TRBV29-1 and TRBJ1-3; D unclear. This CDR3 is 12 amino acids long. The V gene lost 3 bases and the J gene lost 0 bases, with 3 bases spanning the gap. Germline lookup yields CDR1 SQVTM and CDR2 ANQGSEA. CDR3: CSVEASGNTIYF. The CDR3 coding sequence is TGCAGCGTTGAGGCCTCTGGAAACACCATATATTTT.

This clonotype was seen more than once but under ten times. The chain carries TRBV5-1 and TRBJ2-3; D possibly corresponds to TRBD1 (6 bases). V lost 3 bases to trimming and J lost 2 bases, with 10 bases between them. CDR1 is SGHRS, CDR2 YFSETQ, per germline. This CDR3 is built from 14 residues. The CDR3 sequence is CASSSGGLTDTQYF. The CDR3 region has the DNA TGCGCCAGCAGCTCTGGGGGCCTCACAGATACGCAGTATTTT.

This clonotype has ten or more counts. V usage is TRBV20-1 and J usage is TRBJ2-1, with TRBD2 as a possible D gene (6 bases). The CDR3 covers 14 residues. Trimming stripped 6 bases from V and 5 bases from J, with 17 bases between. Germline CDR1 and CDR2: DFQATT and SNEGSKA (reference sequence). The CDR3 coding sequence is TGCAGTGCCTGGGACTTCTCAGGCAACAATGAGCAGTTCTTC. This encodes CSAWDFSGNNEQFF.

A remark on this clonotype: No conserved phenylalanine or tryptophan ends this CDR3, so it is likely a read error. V gene TRBV20-1 combines with J gene TRBJ1-1; TRBD1 matches at 7 bases. CDR3 length: 12 residues. CDR1 is DFQATT, CDR2 SNEGSKA, per germline (reference sequence). Trimming cost V 5 bases and J 4 bases; bases outside gene matches: 4. The CDR3 region is CSAPGQVTEAFS. CDR3 DNA sequence: TGCAGTGCTCCTGGACAGGTCACTGAAGCTTTCTCT.

This chain connects TRBV29-1 to TRBJ1-1, with D unresolved. Trimming took 6 bases from V and 0 from J, leaving 11 bases between them. The CDR3 has 13 residues. Germline CDR1 is SQVTM and CDR2 is ANQGSEA. The CDR3 DNA reads as TGCAGCGTATCGCGACAAGTGAACACTGAAGCTTTCTTT. It translates to CSVSRQVNTEAFF.

The chain recombines TRBV28 with TRBJ1-5; D is perhaps TRBD1 (5 bases). CDR3 size: 17 residues. CDR1 and CDR2 (germline): MDHEN, SYDVKM. Deletions cut 2 bases from V and 0 bases from J, with 14 bases between. Written as DNA, the CDR3 is TGTGCCAGCAGTTTACGCTCAGGACAAAATAGCAATCAGCCCCAGCATTTT. It specifies CASSLRSGQNSNQPQHF.

The chain links TRBV28 to TRBJ1-2, with 8 bases fitting TRBD1. The CDR3 runs 13 residues. Trimming at V came to 5 bases and at J to 8 bases, leaving 7 bases not matched to a gene. Germline loops: CDR1 MDHEN, CDR2 SYDVKM. CDR3 DNA: TGTGCCAGCAGTACCGGGGACAGGAGAGGCTACACCTTC. It yields the protein CASSTGDRRGYTF.

V and J are TRBV15 and TRBJ1-4; maybe TRBD1 (6 bases). Looked up from germline, CDR1 is LNHNV and CDR2 is YYDKDF (reference sequence). The CDR3 runs to 15 residues. Trimming removed 2 bases at V and 8 bases at J, with 15 bases between. The CDR3 loop is CATSRPGGQLEKLFF. DNA of the CDR3: TGTGCCACCAGCAGACCCGGCGGACAGTTAGAAAAACTGTTTTTT.

The sample holds a few counts of this clonotype. V gene TRBV11-2 combines with J gene TRBJ2-3; D gene uncertain. Germline CDR1 reads SGHAT; CDR2 reads FQNNGV. The germline V and J ends were trimmed by 2 bases and 4 bases, with 13 bases remaining between them. The CDR3 consists of 15 residues. CDR3 nucleotide sequence: TGTGCCAGCAGCTTACCCAGCTCTTGGCCAGATACGCAGTATTTT. As protein: CASSLPSSWPDTQYF.

This chain uses TRBV29-1 with TRBJ1-2, with 7 bases that match TRBD1. Germline-derived CDR1 and CDR2 are SQVTM and ANQGSEA. Germline trimming cut 4 bases from V and 0 bases from J; bases unmatched to any gene: 2. The CDR3 contains 13 residues. The CDR3, as DNA: TGCAGCGTTGGGGGGACAGCTAACTATGGCTACACCTTC. As protein: CSVGGTANYGYTF.

This clonotype was observed a few times. The chain links TRBV10-3 to TRBJ2-7, with TRBD1 identical over 9 bases. Per germline, CDR1 ENHRY and CDR2 SYGVKD. Losses at the gene ends were 0 bases for V and 5 bases for J; bases not matched to a gene: 5. The CDR3 loop spans 15 amino acids. The chain's CDR3 is CAISESGTGTDEQYF. The CDR3 DNA sequence: TGTGCCATCAGTGAGTCCGGGACAGGGACAGACGAGCAGTACTTC.

J is TRBJ1-3 and V is TRBV5-1; D uncertain. This CDR3 has 15 amino acids. V was shortened by 0 bases and J by 2 bases, with 9 bases between the two germline ends. The germline CDR1 and CDR2 sequences are SGHRS and YFSETQ. The CDR3 sequence is CASSLGEAPGNTIYF. In DNA form, the CDR3 reads TGCGCCAGCAGCTTGGGTGAGGCCCCTGGAAACACCATATATTTT.

The rearrangement links TRBV12-3 or TRBV12-4 to TRBJ2-1; 9 nucleotides agree with TRBD2. The trim removed 6 bases at V and 4 bases at J, leaving 7 bases unmatched. There are 15 residues in the CDR3. In DNA, the CDR3 is TGTGCCAGCAGCCGACTAGCGGCCCTTTACAATGAGCAGTTCTTC. It is translated as CASSRLAALYNEQFF.

This clonotype showed up just a few times. V usage is TRBV3-1 and J usage is TRBJ2-5; possible D gene TRBD2, 6 bases. The DNA end is more similar to TRBJ2-1, so the J call may be wrong. The CDR3 spans 13 residues. Germline V gene lookup returns CDR1 LGHDT and CDR2 YNNKEL (reference sequence). CDR3: CASSPFAGWEQFF. The CDR3 coding sequence is TGTGCCAGCAGCCCCTTTGCGGGATGGGAGCAGTTCTTC.

This clonotype was detected ten times or more. V and J are TRBV5-1 and TRBJ2-7, with D possibly being TRBD1 (6 bases). The CDR3 consists of 14 residues. CDR1 and CDR2 from the germline V gene are SGHRS and YFSETQ. The V and J ends lost 5 bases and 0 bases respectively, with 12 bases between them. The CDR3 DNA sequence: TGCGCCAGCAGTCCTACAGGGTTCTCCTACGAGCAGTACTTC. It is translated as CASSPTGFSYEQYF.

V gene TRBV20-1 combines with J gene TRBJ2-1; TRBD2 matches at 14 bases. The CDR3 runs 15 residues. J gave up 5 bases and V 3 bases, and 3 bases lay outside the gene matches. Germline V gene sequence: CDR1 DFQATT, CDR2 SNEGSKA (reference sequence). CDR3 region: CSARGLAGADNEQFF. DNA of the CDR3: TGCAGTGCTAGGGGACTAGCGGGAGCGGACAATGAGCAGTTCTTC.

In this sample, this clonotype turned up many times. The chain carries TRBV24-1 and TRBJ2-1, with 7 bases lining up with TRBD1. This CDR3 has 12 amino acids. Looked up from germline, CDR1 is KGHDR and CDR2 is SFDVKD. V lost 5 bases, J lost 9 bases, and 3 bases stayed unmatched. Here the CDR3 DNA reads TGTGCCACCAGTGCTTCAGGGGGTGAGCAGTTCTTC. Its translation: CATSASGGEQFF.

This chain links TRBV7-9 with TRBJ2-5, with 11 bases aligning to TRBD2. The CDR3 totals 13 residues. The trim removed 4 bases at V and 14 bases at J, leaving 9 bases unmatched. Germline V lookup: CDR1 SEHNR, CDR2 FQNEAQ (reference sequence). The CDR3 loop is CASSYSGTSGIYF. For the CDR3, the DNA is TGTGCCAGCAGCTACTCCGGGACTAGCGGCATTTACTTC.

This clonotype was counted many times. J is TRBJ2-5 and V is TRBV20-1; 10 bases fit TRBD2. This CDR3 contains 15 residues. The V segment lost 4 bases and the J segment 1 base; nucleotides outside the gene matches: 6. The germline V gene encodes CDR1 DFQATT and CDR2 SNEGSKA (reference sequence). As DNA, the CDR3 is TGCAGTGCTACCCTGGGACTAGCGCGCCAAGAGACCCAGTACTTC. The encoded protein is CSATLGLARQETQYF.

This chain connects TRBV27 to TRBJ2-3, with 10 bases lining up with TRBD1. This CDR3 comprises 17 residues. The germline V gene has CDR1 MNHEY and CDR2 SMNVEV (reference sequence). V lost 5 bases to trimming and J lost 5 bases; unmatched junction nucleotides: 13. The CDR3 region has the DNA TGTGCCAGCAGTACATCGAAACCCGACAGGGGGCAAGATACGCAGTATTTT. As protein: CASSTSKPDRGQDTQYF.